This is a list of T cell receptor beta chains from one sample in a study of technical replicates of blood from four donors. Data came from immunoSEQ multiplex PCR; TCRdb stores just in-frame clones and leaves some out. The sample includes some 82,000 clones, about 94% of them seen just once. Source material: T cells isolated from PBMCs. Source of these receptors: a human donor in good health. Each CDR3 is given with its conserved first and last residue. Each record gives: J gene, D gene, V gene, clone size, CDR3 DNA, CDR3 protein. D genes are given only for firm matches. Not every row has a clone size; where given, it reads once, few, many or a size class.

j_gene: TRBJ2-7; d_gene: TRBD1; v_gene: TRBV7-9; abundance: -; CDR3nt: TGTGCCAGCAGTCATCCGGGGACAGGTGAATATTCCTACGAGCAGTACTTC; CDR3aa: CASSHPGTGEYSYEQYF
j_gene: TRBJ2-7; d_gene: -; v_gene: TRBV5-5; abundance: -; CDR3nt: TGTGCCAGCAGCTTTAGGGGACTCGTCTACGAGCAGTACTTC; CDR3aa: CASSFRGLVYEQYF
j_gene: TRBJ1-1; d_gene: -; v_gene: TRBV5-6; abundance: -; CDR3nt: TGTGCCAGCAGCGTCTCCTTGCGGAGTGAAGCTTTCTTT; CDR3aa: CASSVSLRSEAFF
j_gene: TRBJ2-3; d_gene: -; v_gene: TRBV4-1; abundance: -; CDR3nt: TGCGCCAGCAGATCGAGTGTAGCGACAGATACGCAGTATTTT; CDR3aa: CASRSSVATDTQYF
j_gene: TRBJ2-7; d_gene: -; v_gene: TRBV18; abundance: once; CDR3nt: TGTGCCAGCTCTCTCCTGGCACAGGGGAGGAGCGAGCAGTACTTC; CDR3aa: CASSLLAQGRSEQYF
j_gene: TRBJ1-5; d_gene: -; v_gene: TRBV19; abundance: -; CDR3nt: TGTGCCAGTAGTAGAGGAGGGGAGAATCAGCCCCAGCATTTT; CDR3aa: CASSRGGENQPQHF
j_gene: TRBJ1-1; d_gene: TRBD1; v_gene: TRBV9; abundance: -; CDR3nt: TGTGCCAGCAGCGCGAAGGGACAGGGGTACACTGAAGCTTTCTTT; CDR3aa: CASSAKGQGYTEAFF
j_gene: TRBJ2-1; d_gene: TRBD2; v_gene: TRBV7-9; abundance: -; CDR3nt: TGTGCCAGCAGCGGGGAACTAGCGGGAGTGCATGAGCAGTTCTTC; CDR3aa: CASSGELAGVHEQFF
j_gene: TRBJ2-2; d_gene: -; v_gene: TRBV6-5; abundance: -; CDR3nt: TGTGCCAGCAGTTCGACCGGGGAGCTGTTTTTT; CDR3aa: CASSSTGELFF
j_gene: TRBJ1-3; d_gene: TRBD1; v_gene: TRBV19; abundance: -; CDR3nt: TGTGCCAGTACCACCAGGGGGCCTGGAAACACCATATATTTT; CDR3aa: CASTTRGPGNTIYF
j_gene: TRBJ1-2; d_gene: -; v_gene: TRBV7-8; abundance: -; CDR3nt: TGTGCCAGCGGACCCCGAGCGGGGGGCGGTAGTGGTGGCTACACCTTC; CDR3aa: CASGPRAGGGSGGYTF
j_gene: TRBJ2-5; d_gene: -; v_gene: TRBV5-1; abundance: -; CDR3nt: TGCGCCAGCAGCTTGGGCGTCTGGCAAGAGACCCAGTACTTC; CDR3aa: CASSLGVWQETQYF
j_gene: TRBJ1-4; d_gene: TRBD1; v_gene: TRBV10-3; abundance: -; CDR3nt: TGTGCCATCAGTGAGTCCACACAGGGGGAAAAACTGTTTTTT; CDR3aa: CAISESTQGEKLFF
j_gene: TRBJ1-1; d_gene: -; v_gene: TRBV6-6; abundance: -; CDR3nt: TGTGCCAGCAGCACGACAGGCGGAGCGGACACTGAAGCTTTCTTT; CDR3aa: CASSTTGGADTEAFF
j_gene: TRBJ1-2; d_gene: -; v_gene: TRBV5-4; abundance: -; CDR3nt: TGTGCCAGCAGCGGACTGACGGGCGATGGCTACACCTTC; CDR3aa: CASSGLTGDGYTF
j_gene: TRBJ1-5; d_gene: -; v_gene: TRBV7-9; abundance: -; CDR3nt: TGTGCCAGCGCCCGGGAGGATCAGCCCCAGCATTTT; CDR3aa: CASAREDQPQHF
j_gene: TRBJ2-1; d_gene: TRBD2; v_gene: TRBV5-4; abundance: -; CDR3nt: TGTGCCAGCAGCCGGGGGGGACTAGCGGGCAACTACAATGAGCAGTTCTTC; CDR3aa: CASSRGGLAGNYNEQFF
j_gene: TRBJ2-1; d_gene: -; v_gene: TRBV28; abundance: -; CDR3nt: TGTGCCAGCACCCCCGAGAGGAGCTCCTACAATGAGCAGTTCTTC; CDR3aa: CASTPERSSYNEQFF
j_gene: TRBJ2-1; d_gene: -; v_gene: TRBV27; abundance: -; CDR3nt: TGTGCCAGCACTTGGAGAAATGAGCAGTTCTTC; CDR3aa: CASTWRNEQFF
j_gene: TRBJ2-7; d_gene: TRBD1; v_gene: TRBV27; abundance: once; CDR3nt: TGTGCCAGCAGTTTATCTTTCGGGACAGGGACCGCGCAGTACTTC; CDR3aa: CASSLSFGTGTAQYF
j_gene: TRBJ1-1; d_gene: TRBD1; v_gene: TRBV6-5; abundance: -; CDR3nt: TGTGTCATACAGGGGTATAGCACTGAAGCTTTCTTT; CDR3aa: CVIQGYSTEAFF
j_gene: TRBJ2-1; d_gene: TRBD2; v_gene: TRBV7-2; abundance: -; CDR3nt: TGTGCCAGCAGCTTAGCATTAGCGGGTTCCTACAATGAGCAGTTCTTC; CDR3aa: CASSLALAGSYNEQFF
j_gene: TRBJ2-1; d_gene: TRBD2; v_gene: TRBV30; abundance: -; CDR3nt: TGTGCCTGGTCCTTAGCGGGAGCCTACAATGAGCAGTTCTTC; CDR3aa: CAWSLAGAYNEQFF
j_gene: TRBJ1-3; d_gene: -; v_gene: TRBV9; abundance: -; CDR3nt: TGTGCCAGCAGCGTAGGTGTAGGAAACACCATATATTTT; CDR3aa: CASSVGVGNTIYF
j_gene: TRBJ2-3; d_gene: -; v_gene: TRBV7-2; abundance: once; CDR3nt: TGTGCCAGCAGCCCTTACGGCGGCAGGGGCACAGATACGCAGTATTTT; CDR3aa: CASSPYGGRGTDTQYF
j_gene: TRBJ2-3; d_gene: TRBD1; v_gene: TRBV6-1; abundance: -; CDR3nt: TGTGCCAGCAGTGAAGCTAGAACTACAGGGGCAGATACGCAGTATTTT; CDR3aa: CASSEARTTGADTQYF
j_gene: TRBJ2-7; d_gene: -; v_gene: TRBV19; abundance: -; CDR3nt: TGTGCCAGTAGTATAAGAGGAGCGCAAACCTACGAGCAGTACTTC; CDR3aa: CASSIRGAQTYEQYF
j_gene: TRBJ2-1; d_gene: -; v_gene: TRBV7-3; abundance: -; CDR3nt: TGTGCCAGCAGCTTTGGTGGGAGCTCCTACAATGAGCAGTTCTTC; CDR3aa: CASSFGGSSYNEQFF
j_gene: TRBJ2-7; d_gene: TRBD2; v_gene: TRBV6-5; abundance: -; CDR3nt: TGTGCCAGCAGTTACCAGCGGGAGCTATACGAGCAGTACTTC; CDR3aa: CASSYQRELYEQYF
j_gene: TRBJ1-2; d_gene: TRBD1; v_gene: TRBV27; abundance: -; CDR3nt: TGTGCCAGCAGTTTCGTCGGGACAGGGTCATATGGCTACACCTTC; CDR3aa: CASSFVGTGSYGYTF
j_gene: TRBJ1-1; d_gene: TRBD1; v_gene: TRBV30; abundance: -; CDR3nt: TGTGCCTGGAGTGGGACAGGGAGCACTGAAGCTTTCTTT; CDR3aa: CAWSGTGSTEAFF
j_gene: TRBJ1-5; d_gene: -; v_gene: TRBV5-1; abundance: -; CDR3nt: TGCGCCAGCAGCCGGGGGGATGGCAATCAGCCCCAGCATTTT; CDR3aa: CASSRGDGNQPQHF
j_gene: TRBJ2-5; d_gene: TRBD2; v_gene: TRBV29-1; abundance: -; CDR3nt: TGCAGCGGAATACCGGGACTAGCGGCCTCTAAAACCCAGTACTTC; CDR3aa: CSGIPGLAASKTQYF
j_gene: TRBJ2-5; d_gene: TRBD2; v_gene: TRBV7-9; abundance: -; CDR3nt: TGTGCCAGCAGCTTATCGACCCTAGCGGGAGGGGAATGGGAGACCCAGTACTTC; CDR3aa: CASSLSTLAGGEWETQYF
j_gene: TRBJ2-2; d_gene: TRBD2; v_gene: TRBV29-1; abundance: -; CDR3nt: TGCAGCGTTGAAGTCGGTGGCGGGAGAGGAACCGGGGAGCTGTTTTTT; CDR3aa: CSVEVGGGRGTGELFF
j_gene: TRBJ1-2; d_gene: TRBD1; v_gene: TRBV6-6; abundance: -; CDR3nt: TGTGCCAGCAGTACAGGGGATGGTGGCTACACCTTC; CDR3aa: CASSTGDGGYTF
j_gene: TRBJ1-2; d_gene: TRBD1; v_gene: TRBV19; abundance: once; CDR3nt: TGTGCCAGTACAACAGGGGGCGTCTATGGCTACACCTTC; CDR3aa: CASTTGGVYGYTF
j_gene: TRBJ2-1; d_gene: -; v_gene: TRBV30; abundance: -; CDR3nt: TGTGCCTGGAAACAGGGATCCTACAATGAGCAGTTCTTC; CDR3aa: CAWKQGSYNEQFF
j_gene: TRBJ1-2; d_gene: TRBD1; v_gene: TRBV5-6; abundance: -; CDR3nt: TGTGCCAGCAGCTTGGCACAGGGGTCTGGCTACACCTTC; CDR3aa: CASSLAQGSGYTF
j_gene: TRBJ1-5; d_gene: -; v_gene: TRBV10-2; abundance: -; CDR3nt: TGCGCCAGCAGTGAGTTTAGCACCAATCAGCCCCAGCATTTT; CDR3aa: CASSEFSTNQPQHF
j_gene: TRBJ1-2; d_gene: -; v_gene: TRBV21-1; abundance: -; CDR3nt: TGTGCCAGCAGCAAGCTGATCCCGGGACTCCACAACTATGGCTACACCTTC; CDR3aa: CASSKLIPGLHNYGYTF
j_gene: TRBJ2-7; d_gene: TRBD2; v_gene: TRBV5-1; abundance: -; CDR3nt: TGCGCCAGCAGCTTGGCACTGACTAGCGGGAGGAAAGACGAGCAGTACTTC; CDR3aa: CASSLALTSGRKDEQYF
j_gene: TRBJ2-1; d_gene: -; v_gene: TRBV7-9; abundance: -; CDR3nt: TGTGCCAGCAGCTTGGGGAGATATCGGTTCTTC; CDR3aa: CASSLGRYRFF
j_gene: TRBJ1-4; d_gene: TRBD1; v_gene: TRBV27; abundance: -; CDR3nt: TGTGCCAGCAGTCCCACAGGGGGCGTTTACGAAAAACTGTTTTTT; CDR3aa: CASSPTGGVYEKLFF